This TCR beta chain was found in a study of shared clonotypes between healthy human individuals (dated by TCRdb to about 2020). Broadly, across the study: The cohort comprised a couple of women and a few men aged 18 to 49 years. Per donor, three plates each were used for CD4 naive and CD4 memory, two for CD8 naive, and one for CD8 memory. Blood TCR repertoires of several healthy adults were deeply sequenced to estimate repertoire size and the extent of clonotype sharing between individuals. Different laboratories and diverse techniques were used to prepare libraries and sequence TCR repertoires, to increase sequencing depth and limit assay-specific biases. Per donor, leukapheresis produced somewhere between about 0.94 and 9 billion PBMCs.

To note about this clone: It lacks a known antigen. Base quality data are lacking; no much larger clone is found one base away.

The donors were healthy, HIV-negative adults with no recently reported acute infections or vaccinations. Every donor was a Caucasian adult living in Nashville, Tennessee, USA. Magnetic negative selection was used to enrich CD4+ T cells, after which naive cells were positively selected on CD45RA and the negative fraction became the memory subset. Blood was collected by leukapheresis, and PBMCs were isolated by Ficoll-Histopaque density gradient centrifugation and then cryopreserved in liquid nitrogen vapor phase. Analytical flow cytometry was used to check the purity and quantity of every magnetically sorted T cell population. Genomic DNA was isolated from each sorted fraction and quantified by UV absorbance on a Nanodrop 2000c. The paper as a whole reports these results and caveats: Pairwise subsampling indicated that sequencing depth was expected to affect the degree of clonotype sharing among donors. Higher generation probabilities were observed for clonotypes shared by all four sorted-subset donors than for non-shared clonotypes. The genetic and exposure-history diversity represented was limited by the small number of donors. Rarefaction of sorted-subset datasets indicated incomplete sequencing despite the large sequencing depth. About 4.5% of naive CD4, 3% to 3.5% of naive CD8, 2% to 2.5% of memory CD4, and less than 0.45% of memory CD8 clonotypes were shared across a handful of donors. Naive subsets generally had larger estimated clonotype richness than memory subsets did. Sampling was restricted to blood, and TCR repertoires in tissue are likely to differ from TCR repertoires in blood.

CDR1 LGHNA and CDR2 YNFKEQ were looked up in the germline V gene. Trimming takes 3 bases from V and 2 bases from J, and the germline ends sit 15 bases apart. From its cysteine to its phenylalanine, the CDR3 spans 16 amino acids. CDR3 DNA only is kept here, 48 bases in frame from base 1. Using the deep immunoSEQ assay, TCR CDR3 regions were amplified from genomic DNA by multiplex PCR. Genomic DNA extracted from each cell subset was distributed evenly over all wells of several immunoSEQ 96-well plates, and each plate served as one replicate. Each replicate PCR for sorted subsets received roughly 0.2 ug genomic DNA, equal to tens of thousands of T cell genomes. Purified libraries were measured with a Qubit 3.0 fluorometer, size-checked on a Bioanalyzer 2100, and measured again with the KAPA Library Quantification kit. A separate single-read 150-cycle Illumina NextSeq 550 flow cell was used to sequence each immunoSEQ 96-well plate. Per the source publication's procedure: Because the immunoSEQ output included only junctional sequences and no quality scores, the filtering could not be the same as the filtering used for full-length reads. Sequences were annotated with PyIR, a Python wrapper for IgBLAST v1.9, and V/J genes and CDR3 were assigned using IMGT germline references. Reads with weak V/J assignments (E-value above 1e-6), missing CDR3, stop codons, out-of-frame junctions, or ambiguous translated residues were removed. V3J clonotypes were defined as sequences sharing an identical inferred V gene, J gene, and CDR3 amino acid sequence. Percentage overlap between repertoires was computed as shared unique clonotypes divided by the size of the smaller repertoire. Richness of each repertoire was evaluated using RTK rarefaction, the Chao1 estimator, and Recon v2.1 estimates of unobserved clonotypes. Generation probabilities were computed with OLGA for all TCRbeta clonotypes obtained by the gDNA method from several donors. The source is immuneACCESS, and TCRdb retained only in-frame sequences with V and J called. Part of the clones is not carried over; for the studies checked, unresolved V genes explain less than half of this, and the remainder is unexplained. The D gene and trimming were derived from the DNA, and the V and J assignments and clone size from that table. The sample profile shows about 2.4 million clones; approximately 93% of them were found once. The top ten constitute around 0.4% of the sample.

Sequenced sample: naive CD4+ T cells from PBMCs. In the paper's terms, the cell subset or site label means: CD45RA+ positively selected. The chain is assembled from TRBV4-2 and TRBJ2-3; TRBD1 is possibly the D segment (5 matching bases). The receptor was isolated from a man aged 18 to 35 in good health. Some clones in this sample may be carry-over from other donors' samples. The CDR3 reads CASSQGWGGTTDTQYF. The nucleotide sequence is TGTGCCAGCAGCCAGGGTTGGGGCGGAACCACAGATACGCAGTATTTT.